Each of the 18 T cell receptor beta chains below was sequenced from the same sample in a study of spatial heterogeneity in lung cancer. TCRdb recomputed calls from the 5' RACE reads with MiXCR, one row per CDR3 protein. This repertoire shows 23,000 or so distinct CDR3 sequences, almost 10% found once; its top ten account for 20% to 25%. Described time point: blood at routine non-recurrence follow-up after resection. Sequences were derived from PBMCs, sampled at follow-up. All receptors come from a male donor with early-stage non-small cell lung cancer.

This clonotype was observed once. Sequence at one end of the junction differs from germline and may be a read error. The rearrangement links TRBV15 to TRBJ2-3, with a tentative D call TRBD1 (6 bases). Per the germline V gene, CDR1 is LNHNV and CDR2 is YYDKDF (reference sequence). This CDR3 has 17 amino acids. CDR3 residues: CATSRPQGQGWSDTQCF. DNA for the CDR3: TGTGCCACCAGCAGACCGCAGGGGCAGGGTTGGTCAGATACGCAGTGTTTT.

Ten or more counts support this clonotype. CDR3 sequence reads: CASSRGGAQIDTQYF. CDR3 in DNA: TGTGCCAGCAGCCGTGGAGGGGCACAAATTGATACGCAGTATTTT. The chain combines TRBV3-1 with TRBJ2-3; maybe TRBD2 (6 bases). V dropped 4 bases and J dropped 6 bases, with 17 bases sitting between them. The CDR3 loop spans 15 amino acids. Germline V lookup: CDR1 LGHDT, CDR2 YNNKEL (reference sequence).

In this sample, this clonotype turned up many times. The rearrangement uses TRBV7-2 and TRBJ2-3; no definite D call. CDR3 length equals 14 residues. Per the germline V gene, CDR1 is SGHTA and CDR2 is FQGNSA. Between the trimmed V and J ends, which lost 5 bases and 3 bases, there was a span of 12 bases. CDR3 protein: CASSPSEVTDTQYF. The CDR3 nucleotides are TGTGCCAGCAGCCCCAGCGAGGTAACAGATACGCAGTATTTT.

This clonotype was counted at least ten times. The rearrangement links TRBV29-1 to TRBJ2-3, with 9 bases aligning to TRBD1. The CDR3 runs to 15 residues. The germline gives CDR1 SQVTM, CDR2 ANQGSEA. The V segment lost 1 base and the J segment 2 bases; nucleotides outside the gene matches: 4. CDR3 loop: CSVEGGTGPTDTQYF. CDR3 DNA: TGCAGCGTTGAAGGAGGGACAGGGCCCACAGATACGCAGTATTTT.

There are a few counts of this clonotype. The gene calls are TRBV7-8 and TRBJ2-7, with D uncertain. Germline assignment: CDR1 SGHVS and CDR2 FQNEAQ. The CDR3 spans 12 residues. The V end was cut by 5 bases, the J end by 4 bases, with 9 bases between. CDR3 amino acids: CASSPEGYEQYF. The DNA for the CDR3 is TGTGCCAGCAGCCCCGAAGGGTACGAGCAGTACTTC.

This clonotype was counted a few times. The gene calls are TRBV20-1 and TRBJ1-3, with 9 bases identical to TRBD1. There are 14 residues in the CDR3. J was trimmed by 7 bases and V by 3 bases; bases with no gene match: 7. CDR1 and CDR2 (germline): DFQATT, SNEGSKA (reference sequence). The CDR3 loop reads CSARRQGVRNTIYF. In nucleotides, the CDR3 is TGCAGTGCTAGGCGACAGGGGGTACGGAACACCATATATTTT.

This clonotype was seen repeatedly, ten times or more. The rearrangement joins TRBV3-1 to TRBJ1-5; 8 nucleotides line up with TRBD1. The CDR3 runs 16 residues. Trimming at V came to 1 base and at J to 6 bases, leaving 8 bases not matched to a gene. Germline V gives CDR1 LGHDT, CDR2 YNNKEL (reference sequence). In DNA, the CDR3 is TGTGCCAGCAGCCAAGGGTCCAGGGGGCTGAGTCAGCCCCAGCATTTT. This sequence encodes CASSQGSRGLSQPQHF.

At least ten counts were recorded for this clonotype. J is TRBJ2-1 and V is TRBV11-3; 11 nucleotides line up with TRBD2. CDR3 length equals 18 residues. The ends lost 3 bases at V and 6 bases at J; junction bases unmatched: 13. The germline CDR1 and CDR2 sequences are SGHNT and YENEEA. DNA of the CDR3: TGTGCCAGCAGCTTGACTAGCGGGGTCCTATTCCGTGGCAATGAGCAGTTCTTC. Translation gives CASSLTSGVLFRGNEQFF.

This clonotype showed up just a few times. The V and J genes are TRBV5-1 and TRBJ2-6; no definite D call. The V and J ends lost 2 bases and 1 base respectively, with 7 bases between them. This CDR3 has 15 amino acids. CDR1 is SGHRS and CDR2 is YFSETQ in the germline V gene. The CDR3 DNA reads as TGCGCCAGCAGCTTCGGCGGATCTGGGGCCAACGTCCTGACTTTC. As protein: CASSFGGSGANVLTF.

This clonotype was counted many times. The rearrangement links TRBV4-1 to TRBJ1-4; D remains unclear. Per the germline V gene, CDR1 is MGHRA and CDR2 is YSYEKL. CDR3 size: 13 residues. V lost 4 bases and J 8 bases, leaving 11 bases between the germline ends. The CDR3 spells CASSRRPWEKLFF. In DNA form, the CDR3 reads TGCGCCAGCAGCCGCCGGCCGTGGGAAAAACTGTTTTTT.

This clonotype came up many times. V gene TRBV7-8 combines with J gene TRBJ2-3, with TRBD2 identical over 7 bases. V lost 3 bases to trimming and J lost 0 bases; unmatched junction nucleotides: 6. Germline V CDR1 and CDR2: SGHVS, FQNEAQ. The CDR3 contains 16 residues. The CDR3 sequence is CASSFLTGGSTDTQYF. The CDR3 nucleotides read TGTGCCAGCAGCTTTCTAACGGGAGGTAGCACAGATACGCAGTATTTT.

This clonotype was seen only a few times. The J gene is TRBJ1-1, the V gene TRBV9, with D unclear. The CDR3 consists of 10 residues. V was pared by 4 bases and J by 7 bases, with 5 bases between. CDR1 is SGDLS, CDR2 YYNGEE, per germline. The CDR3: CASSPHEAFF. CDR3 in DNA: TGTGCCAGCAGCCCACATGAAGCTTTCTTT.

This chain links TRBV29-1 with TRBJ2-3; 8 positions match TRBD1. After removal of 6 bases from V and 4 bases from J, the junction contained 3 bases not matched to a gene. CDR1 and CDR2 from the germline V gene are SQVTM and ANQGSEA. This CDR3 comprises 12 residues. The CDR3 nucleotides read TGCAGCGTGCTACAGGGGGCAGATACGCAGTATTTT. It yields the protein CSVLQGADTQYF.

This clonotype showed up many times. V and J are TRBV5-1 and TRBJ2-1, with TRBD2 as a possible D gene (5 bases). The CDR3 contains 16 residues. Germline CDR1 is SGHRS and CDR2 is YFSETQ. V was shortened by 4 bases and J by 5 bases, with 19 bases between the two germline ends. This CDR3 is CASSLRLTGLNNEQFF. As DNA, the CDR3 is TGCGCCAGCAGCCTCCGTTTGACGGGGTTGAACAATGAGCAGTTCTTC.

V is TRBV7-2 and J is TRBJ2-1; D might be TRBD1 (6 bases). Trimming stripped 1 base from V and 1 base from J, with 8 bases between. This CDR3 comprises 15 residues. Germline V lookup: CDR1 SGHTA, CDR2 FQGNSA. In DNA, the CDR3 is TGTGCCAGCAGCTTAGGGGACAAGTCCTACAATGAGCAGTTCTTC. This encodes CASSLGDKSYNEQFF. Full variable domain (missing parts from reference TRBV7-2 and TRBJ2-1): GAGVSQSPSNKVTEKGKDVELRCDPISGHTALYWYRQSLGQGLEFLIYFQGNSAPDKSGLPSDRFSAERTGGSVSTLTIQRTQQEDSAVYLCASSLGDKSYNEQFFGPGTRLTVL.

At least ten counts were recorded for this clonotype. V usage is TRBV6-1 and J usage is TRBJ2-1; D uncertain. CDR3 size: 15 residues. From germline, CDR1 is MNHNS and CDR2 SASEGT. The V end was cut by 10 bases, the J end by 7 bases, with 23 bases between. The CDR3 protein is CAINPTWLLKNEQFF. CDR3 DNA sequence: TGTGCCATCAATCCCACATGGCTGTTGAAGAATGAGCAGTTCTTC.

Worth noting for this clonotype: It may be a read error: a sequence one base away is much more abundant. The genes are TRBV20-1 and TRBJ2-7; D is perhaps TRBD2 (5 bases). This CDR3 has 14 amino acids. With 2 bases removed from V and 1 base from J, the gap between germline ends came to 12 bases. Germline V gene lookup returns CDR1 DFQATT and CDR2 SNEGSKA (reference sequence). This CDR3 is CSARPGRPSYEQYF. The DNA for the CDR3 is TGCAGTGCTAGACCGGGGAGACCGTCCTACGAGCAGTACTTC.

The rearrangement links TRBV2 to TRBJ1-4, with unresolved D. The CDR3 covers 15 residues. The germline CDR1 and CDR2 sequences are SNHLY and FYNNEI. V was cut by 6 bases and J by 8 bases, with 19 bases left in between. The CDR3 DNA reads TGTGCCAGCAGCTCCAACGGGCAGGCTGGCGAAAAACTGTTTTTT. Translated: CASSSNGQAGEKLFF.